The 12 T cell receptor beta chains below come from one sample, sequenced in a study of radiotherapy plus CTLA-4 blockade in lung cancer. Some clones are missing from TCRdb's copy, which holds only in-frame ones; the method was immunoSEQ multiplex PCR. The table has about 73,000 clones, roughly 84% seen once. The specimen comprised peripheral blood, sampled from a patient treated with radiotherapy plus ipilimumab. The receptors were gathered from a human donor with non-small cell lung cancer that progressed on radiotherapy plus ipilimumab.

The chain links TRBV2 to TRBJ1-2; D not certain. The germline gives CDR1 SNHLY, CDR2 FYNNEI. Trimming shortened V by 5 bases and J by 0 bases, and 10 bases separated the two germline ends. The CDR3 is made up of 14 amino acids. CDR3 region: CASSSDGANYGYTF. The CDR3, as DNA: TGTGCCAGCAGTTCGGACGGAGCTAACTATGGCTACACCTTC.

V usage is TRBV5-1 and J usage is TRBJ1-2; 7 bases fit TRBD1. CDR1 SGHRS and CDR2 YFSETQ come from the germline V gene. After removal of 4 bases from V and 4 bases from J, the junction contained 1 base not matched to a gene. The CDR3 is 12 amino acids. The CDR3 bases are TGCGCCAGCAGCGGGGACAGCTATGGCTACACCTTC. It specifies CASSGDSYGYTF.

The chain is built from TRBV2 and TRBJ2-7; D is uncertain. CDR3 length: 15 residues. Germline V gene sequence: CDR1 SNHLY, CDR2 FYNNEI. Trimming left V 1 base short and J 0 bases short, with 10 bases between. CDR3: CASSEEAESSYEQYF. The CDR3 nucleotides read TGTGCCAGCAGTGAAGAGGCGGAGAGCTCCTACGAGCAGTACTTC.

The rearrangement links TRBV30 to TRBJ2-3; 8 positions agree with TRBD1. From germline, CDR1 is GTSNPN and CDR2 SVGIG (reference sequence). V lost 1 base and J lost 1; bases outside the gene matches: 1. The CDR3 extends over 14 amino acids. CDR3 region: CAWSGGQGTDTQYF. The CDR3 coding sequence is TGTGCCTGGAGTGGGGGACAGGGCACAGATACGCAGTATTTT.

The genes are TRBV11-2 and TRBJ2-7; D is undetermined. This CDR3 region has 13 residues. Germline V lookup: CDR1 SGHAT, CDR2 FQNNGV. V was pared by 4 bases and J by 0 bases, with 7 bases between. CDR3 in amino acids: CASSSFSSYEQYV. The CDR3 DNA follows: TGTGCCAGCAGCTCCTTTAGCTCCTACGAGCAGTACGTC.

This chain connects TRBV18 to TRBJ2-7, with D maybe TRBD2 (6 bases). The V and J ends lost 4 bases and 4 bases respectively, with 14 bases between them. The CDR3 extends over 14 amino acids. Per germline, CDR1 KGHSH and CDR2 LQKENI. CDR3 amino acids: CASSRGDLTYEQYV. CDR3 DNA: TGTGCCAGCTCACGCGGGGACCTTACATACGAGCAGTACGTC.

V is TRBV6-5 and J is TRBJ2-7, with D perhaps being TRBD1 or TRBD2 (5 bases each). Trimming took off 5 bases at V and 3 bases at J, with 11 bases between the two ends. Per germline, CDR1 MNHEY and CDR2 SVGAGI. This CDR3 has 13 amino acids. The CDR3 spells CASSHRDGYEQYV. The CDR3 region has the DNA TGTGCCAGCAGTCACCGGGACGGCTACGAGCAGTACGTC.

DNA for the CDR3: TGTGCCAGCAACCTAAACCTATATGGCTACACCTTC. Translated: CASNLNLYGYTF. The chain uses TRBV2 and TRBJ1-2; D uncertain. Germline V gene sequence: CDR1 SNHLY, CDR2 FYNNEI. The V end was cut by 7 bases, the J end by 5 bases, with 11 bases between. This CDR3 has 12 amino acids. The whole variable domain, remainder taken from reference TRBV2 and TRBJ1-2, is EPEVTQTPSHQVTQMGQEVILRCVPISNHLYFYWYRQILGQKVEFLVSFYNNEISEKSEIFDDQFSVERPDGSNFTLKIRSTKLEDSAMYFCASNLNLYGYTFGSGTRLTVV.

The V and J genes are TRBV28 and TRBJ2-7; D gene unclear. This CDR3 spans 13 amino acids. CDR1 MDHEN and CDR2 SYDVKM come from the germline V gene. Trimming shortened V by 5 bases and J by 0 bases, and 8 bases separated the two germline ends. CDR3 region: CASSTQSSYEQYV. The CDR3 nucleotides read TGTGCCAGCAGTACTCAGAGCTCCTACGAGCAGTACGTC.

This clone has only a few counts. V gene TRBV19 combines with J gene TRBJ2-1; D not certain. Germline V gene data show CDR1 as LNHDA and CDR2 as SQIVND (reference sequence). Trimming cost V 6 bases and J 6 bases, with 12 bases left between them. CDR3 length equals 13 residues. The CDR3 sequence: CASSKPFSNEQFF. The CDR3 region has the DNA TGTGCCAGTAGCAAACCATTTAGCAATGAGCAGTTCTTC.

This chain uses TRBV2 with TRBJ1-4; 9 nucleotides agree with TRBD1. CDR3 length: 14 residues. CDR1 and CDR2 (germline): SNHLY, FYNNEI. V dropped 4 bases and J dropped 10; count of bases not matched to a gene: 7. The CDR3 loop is CASSGRGQGAKLFF. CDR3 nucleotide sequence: TGTGCCAGCAGTGGAAGGGGACAGGGAGCAAAACTGTTTTTT.

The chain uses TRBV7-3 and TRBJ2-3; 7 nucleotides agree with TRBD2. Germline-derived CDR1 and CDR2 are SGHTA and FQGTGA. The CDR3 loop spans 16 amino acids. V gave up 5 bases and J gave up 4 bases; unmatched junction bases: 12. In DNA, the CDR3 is TGTGCCAGCAGCCCATCCACTAGCGTGCGCCCAGATACGCAGTATTTT. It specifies CASSPSTSVRPDTQYF. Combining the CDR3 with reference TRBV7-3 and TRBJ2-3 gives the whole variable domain GAGVSQTPSNKVTEKGKYVELRCDPISGHTALYWYRQSLGQGPEFLIYFQGTGAADDSGLPNDRFFAVRPEGSVSTLKIQRTERGDSAVYLCASSPSTSVRPDTQYFGPGTRLTVL.